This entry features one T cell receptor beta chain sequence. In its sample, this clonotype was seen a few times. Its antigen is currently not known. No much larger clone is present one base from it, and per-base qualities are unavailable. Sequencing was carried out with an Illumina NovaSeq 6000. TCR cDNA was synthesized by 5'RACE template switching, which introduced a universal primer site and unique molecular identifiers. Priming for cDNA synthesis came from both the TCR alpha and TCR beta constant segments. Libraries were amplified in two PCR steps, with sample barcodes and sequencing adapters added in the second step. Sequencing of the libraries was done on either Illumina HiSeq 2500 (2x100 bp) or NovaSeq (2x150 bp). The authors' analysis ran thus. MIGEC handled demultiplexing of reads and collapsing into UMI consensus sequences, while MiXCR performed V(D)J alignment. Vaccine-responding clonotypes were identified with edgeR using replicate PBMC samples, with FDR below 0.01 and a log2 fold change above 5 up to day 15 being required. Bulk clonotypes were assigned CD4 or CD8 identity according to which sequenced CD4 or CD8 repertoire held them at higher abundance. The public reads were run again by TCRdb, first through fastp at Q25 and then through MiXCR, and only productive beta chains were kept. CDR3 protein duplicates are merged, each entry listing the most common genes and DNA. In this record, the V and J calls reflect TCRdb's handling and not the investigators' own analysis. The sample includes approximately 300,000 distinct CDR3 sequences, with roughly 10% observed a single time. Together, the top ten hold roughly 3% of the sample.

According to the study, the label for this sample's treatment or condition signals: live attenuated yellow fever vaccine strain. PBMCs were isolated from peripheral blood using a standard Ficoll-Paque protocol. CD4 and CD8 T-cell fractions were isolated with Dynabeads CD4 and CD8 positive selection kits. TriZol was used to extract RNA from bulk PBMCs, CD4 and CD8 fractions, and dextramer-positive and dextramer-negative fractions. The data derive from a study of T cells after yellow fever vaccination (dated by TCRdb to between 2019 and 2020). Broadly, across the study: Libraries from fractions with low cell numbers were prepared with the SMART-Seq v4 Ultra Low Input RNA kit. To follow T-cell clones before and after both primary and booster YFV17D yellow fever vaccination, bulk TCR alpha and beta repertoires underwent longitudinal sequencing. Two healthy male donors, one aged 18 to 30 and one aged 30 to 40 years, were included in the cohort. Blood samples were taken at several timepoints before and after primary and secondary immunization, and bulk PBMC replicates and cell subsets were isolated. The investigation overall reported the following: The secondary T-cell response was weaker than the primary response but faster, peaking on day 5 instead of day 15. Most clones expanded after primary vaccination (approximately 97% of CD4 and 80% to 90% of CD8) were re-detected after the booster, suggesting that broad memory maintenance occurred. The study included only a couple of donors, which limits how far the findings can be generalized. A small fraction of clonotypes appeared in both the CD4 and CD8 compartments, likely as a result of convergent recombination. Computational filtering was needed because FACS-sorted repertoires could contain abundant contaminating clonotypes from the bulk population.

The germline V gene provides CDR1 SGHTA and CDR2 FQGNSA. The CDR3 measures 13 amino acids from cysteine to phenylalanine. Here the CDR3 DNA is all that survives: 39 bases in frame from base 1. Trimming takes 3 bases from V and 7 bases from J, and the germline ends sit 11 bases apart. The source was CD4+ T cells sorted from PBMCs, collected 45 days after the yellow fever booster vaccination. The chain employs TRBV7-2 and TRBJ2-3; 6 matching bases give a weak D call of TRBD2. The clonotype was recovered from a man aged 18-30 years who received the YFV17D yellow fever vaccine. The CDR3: CASSFDAGHTQYF. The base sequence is TGTGCCAGCAGCTTCGATGCGGGACATACGCAGTATTTT.